A selection of T cell receptor beta chains follows, all from one sample in a study of T-cell memory formation after mild COVID-19. Each CDR3 protein is one row after TCRdb ran MiXCR on the 5' RACE reads. The table lists under 300,000 distinct CDR3 sequences, roughly 18% of them singletons, with 23% in the top ten. Source material: PBMCs or a T cell subset sorted from them (not recorded which). Source of these receptors: a man aged 18 to 35 who had mild COVID-19 (a few samples of this study predate the infection). Cell type and time point are not known. Both conserved end residues are part of each CDR3. Each record gives: D gene, V gene, clone size, J gene, CDR3 DNA, CDR3 protein. D genes are given only for firm matches. A clone size is listed for some rows: how often the clone was seen (once, few, many), or a class if it is expanded.

NA	TRBV12-3/TRBV12-4	few	TRBJ2-2	TGTGCCAGCAGTTTAATGGCAGGTCGGGTCACCGGGGAGCTGTTTTTT	CASSLMAGRVTGELFF
NA	TRBV12-3/TRBV12-4	NA	TRBJ2-1	TGTGCCAGCAGCCGAGGGGGGGCAAGAAGAAATGAGCAGTTCTTC	CASSRGGARRNEQFF
NA	TRBV10-3	NA	TRBJ1-1	TGTGCCATCAGTTGGGACATGAACACTGAAGCTTTCTTT	CAISWDMNTEAFF
TRBD1	TRBV5-1	NA	TRBJ1-6	TGCGCCAGCAGCTTGGGACAGGGTTTACGGTCACCCCTCCACTTT	CASSLGQGLRSPLHF
NA	TRBV4-2	NA	TRBJ1-2	TGTGCCAGCAGCCAAGCTCTCAGGGCCTATGGCTACACCTTC	CASSQALRAYGYTF
NA	TRBV6-1	few	TRBJ1-1	TGTGCCAGCAGCACCGAAGTGGGGGGCACTGAAGCTTTCTTT	CASSTEVGGTEAFF
NA	TRBV5-1	few	TRBJ2-2	TGCGCCAGCAGCATAGGGGTGAACACCGGGGAGCTGTTTTTT	CASSIGVNTGELFF
TRBD1	TRBV2	NA	TRBJ2-1	TGTGCCAGCAGTGAAAGGACAGGGATGGTCAATGAGCAGTTCTTC	CASSERTGMVNEQFF
NA	TRBV5-1	NA	TRBJ2-3	TGCGCCAGCAGTTTGGGGAACACAGATAAGCAGTATTTT	CASSLGNTDKQYF
NA	TRBV2	NA	TRBJ1-6	TGTGCCAGCAGTGAAGCGCTTCAGGGGCCTGGGAATTCACCCCTCCACTTT	CASSEALQGPGNSPLHF
NA	TRBV6-6	NA	TRBJ2-7	TGTGCCAGCATGGCAGGGTATCACGAGCAGTACTTC	CASMAGYHEQYF
NA	TRBV29-1	few	TRBJ2-5	TGCAGCGTCCACCCGGGTGTCCAGACCCAGTACTTC	CSVHPGVQTQYF
TRBD2	TRBV15	many	TRBJ2-5	TGTGCCACCAGCAGAGATCTAGCGGGGGAGACCCAGTACTTC	CATSRDLAGETQYF
NA	TRBV5-6	NA	TRBJ2-6	TGTGCCAGCAGCTTGGGAGGGGATGGGGCCAACGTCCTGACTTTC	CASSLGGDGANVLTF
NA	TRBV20-1	few	TRBJ1-4	TGCAGTGCCTCGGGGGCAACTAATGAAAAACTGTTTTTT	CSASGATNEKLFF
NA	TRBV11-2	few	TRBJ1-2	TGTGCCAGCAGCTTAGACAGCCCACGGGGCTACACCTTC	CASSLDSPRGYTF
NA	TRBV4-1	many	TRBJ2-4	TGCGCCAGCAGCCAAGATGGGCAGGGCGCCATTCAGTACTTC	CASSQDGQGAIQYF
NA	TRBV7-6	many	TRBJ2-2	TGTGCCAGCAGCTCCCCGTCTAGGGGCCCCAGGACCGGGGAGCTGTTTTTT	CASSSPSRGPRTGELFF
NA	TRBV29-1	few	TRBJ2-7	TGCAGCGTTGTTCACAGTACGGCTTACGAGCAGTACTTC	CSVVHSTAYEQYF
NA	TRBV9	few	TRBJ2-2	TGTGCCAGCAGCCCGGACTTCACCGGGGAGCTGTTTTTT	CASSPDFTGELFF
TRBD1	TRBV10-3	many	TRBJ2-5	TGTGCCATCAGTCGACAGGGAGAAGGAGAGACCCAGTACTTC	CAISRQGEGETQYF
TRBD1	TRBV20-1	NA	TRBJ2-7	TGCAGTGCTAGACGACAGGGGATCCACGAGCAGTACTTC	CSARRQGIHEQYF
NA	TRBV7-2	NA	TRBJ1-1	TGTGCCAGCAGCTTAGGCTGGGAAGAAATGAACACTGAAGCTTTCTTT	CASSLGWEEMNTEAFF
NA	TRBV14	few	TRBJ2-1	TGTGCCAGCAGCCAAGTCCAGCGGACCACCAGCTCCTACAATGAGCAGTTCTTC	CASSQVQRTTSSYNEQFF
NA	TRBV20-1	NA	TRBJ2-1	TGCAGTGCTAGAACCGGGATATCCTCGGGTGAGCAGTCCTTC	CSARTGISSGEQSF
TRBD1	TRBV29-1	few	TRBJ1-1	TGCAGCGTGTCGCGGACAGGGGAAAACACTGAAGCTTTCTTT	CSVSRTGENTEAFF
NA	TRBV28	NA	TRBJ1-1	TGTGCCATCGCCACGGCTAAACTCGGGTACACTGAAGCTTTCTTT	CAIATAKLGYTEAFF
TRBD1	TRBV6-5	NA	TRBJ2-5	TGTGCCAGCAGTTCAGCCAGGGGGTTGGGAGAGACCCAGTACTTC	CASSSARGLGETQYF
TRBD1	TRBV7-3	NA	TRBJ2-1	TGTGCCAGCATACCGGGACAGGGGGCGGATGAGCAGTTCTTC	CASIPGQGADEQFF
NA	TRBV4-2	NA	TRBJ2-3	TGTGCCAGCAGCCAACCCGCGGATACGCAGTATTTT	CASSQPADTQYF
NA	TRBV6-5	few	TRBJ1-2	TGTGCCAGCGGAAGAACAGGGAACTATGGCTACACCTTC	CASGRTGNYGYTF
NA	TRBV7-9	NA	TRBJ1-1	TGTGCCAGCAGAAAGGGATTTGAAGCTTTCTTT	CASRKGFEAFF
NA	TRBV12-3/TRBV12-4	NA	TRBJ1-1	TGTGCCAGCACCGAGACAGGCCTAGAATCTTTCTTT	CASTETGLESFF
TRBD2	TRBV20-1	NA	TRBJ2-7	TGCAGTGCTAGAGGGCTAGCGGGGGTTGGTGAGCAGTACTTC	CSARGLAGVGEQYF
TRBD1	TRBV7-6	many	TRBJ2-5	TGTGCCAGCAGCTCAGGGTTGACAGGGAGTAGGGAGACCCAGTACTTC	CASSSGLTGSRETQYF
NA	TRBV7-8	few	TRBJ1-1	TGTGCCAGCAGCGACGGACAGTTGAACACTGAAGCTTTCTTT	CASSDGQLNTEAFF
TRBD1	TRBV7-2	few	TRBJ1-1	TGTGCCAGCAGCTCCAGACAGGGGGCGGTGGAAGCTTTCTTT	CASSSRQGAVEAFF
NA	TRBV12-3/TRBV12-4	NA	TRBJ1-2	TGTGCCAGCAGTCCTCGGGGACGGCACTATGGCTACACCTTC	CASSPRGRHYGYTF
NA	TRBV20-1	few	TRBJ1-5	TGCAGTGAGGCCAGGGATGGCAATCAGCCCCAGCATTTT	CSEARDGNQPQHF
NA	TRBV20-1	NA	TRBJ2-2	TGCAGTCAAGCCCCGGAGGGAACCGGGGAGCTGTTTTTT	CSQAPEGTGELFF
NA	TRBV6-2/TRBV6-3	many	TRBJ2-7	TGTGCCAGCACCCCGGAGGGGCTCGAGCAGTACTTC	CASTPEGLEQYF
NA	TRBV29-1	NA	TRBJ2-2	TGCAGCGTTGAAGCAGGGAACACCGGGGAGCTGTTTTTT	CSVEAGNTGELFF